Sequencing of this TCR beta chain was carried out in a study of blood T cells in healthy people across ages. Turning to this clonotype: Its antigen is as yet unknown.

Notes on the study in general: Getting older went along with TCR beta diversity per million T cells dropping roughly linearly.

This CDR3 comprises 13 residues. CDR1 is MNHEY and CDR2 is SVGEGT in the germline V gene. Trimming left V 6 bases short and J 4 bases short, with 10 bases between. A sample-barcoded 5' primer and a J-beta primer mix were used in a second PCR of roughly 7 to 11 cycles. The template-switch adaptor, which had 12 random nucleotides, put a tag on each cDNA molecule. TCRdb re-called the 5' RACE reads with MiXCR, one entry per CDR3 protein. The sample comprises 1.5 million to 2 million distinct CDR3 sequences, around half of which are singletons, and less than 2.5% rests with the top ten. All donors came from Russia, were Caucasian and healthy, and spanned ages roughly 6 to 95.

Material for sequencing was blood. The rearrangement links TRBV6-2 or TRBV6-3 to TRBJ1-5; no firm D call. The sequence was obtained from a woman aged 40 to 50 in good health. CDR3 amino acids: CASSPRVNQPQHF. The CDR3 bases are TGTGCCAGCAGCCCCCGGGTAAATCAGCCCCAGCATTTT.